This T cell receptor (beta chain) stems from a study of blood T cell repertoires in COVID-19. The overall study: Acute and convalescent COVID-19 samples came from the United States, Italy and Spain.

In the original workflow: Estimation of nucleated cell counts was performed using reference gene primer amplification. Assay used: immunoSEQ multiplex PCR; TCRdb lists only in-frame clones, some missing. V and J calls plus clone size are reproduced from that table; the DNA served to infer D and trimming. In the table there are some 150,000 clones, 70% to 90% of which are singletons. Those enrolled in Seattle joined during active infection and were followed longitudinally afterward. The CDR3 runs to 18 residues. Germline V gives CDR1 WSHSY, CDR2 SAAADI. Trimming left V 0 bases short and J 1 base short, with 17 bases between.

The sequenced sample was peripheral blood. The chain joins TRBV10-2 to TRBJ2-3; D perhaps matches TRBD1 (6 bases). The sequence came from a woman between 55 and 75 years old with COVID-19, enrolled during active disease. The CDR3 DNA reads TGCGCCAGCAGTGAGTCGACTCTATCTAGGACAGGCACAGATACGCAGTATTTT. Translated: CASSESTLSRTGTDTQYF.